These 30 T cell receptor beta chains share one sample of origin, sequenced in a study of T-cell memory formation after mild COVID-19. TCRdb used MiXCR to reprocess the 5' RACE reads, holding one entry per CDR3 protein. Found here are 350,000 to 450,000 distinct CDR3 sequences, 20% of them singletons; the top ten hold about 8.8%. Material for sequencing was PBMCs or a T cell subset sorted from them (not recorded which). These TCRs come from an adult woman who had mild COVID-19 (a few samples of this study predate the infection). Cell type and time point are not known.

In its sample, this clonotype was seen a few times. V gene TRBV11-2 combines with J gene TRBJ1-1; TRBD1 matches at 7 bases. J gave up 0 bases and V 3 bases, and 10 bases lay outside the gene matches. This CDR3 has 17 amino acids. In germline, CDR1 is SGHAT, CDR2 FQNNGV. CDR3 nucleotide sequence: TGTGCCAGCAGCTTTAGTCTAGGGGACAGTTTGAACACTGAAGCTTTCTTT. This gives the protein CASSFSLGDSLNTEAFF.

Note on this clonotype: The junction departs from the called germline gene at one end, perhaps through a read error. This CDR3 is CDSSPPAGGDTQYF. CDR3 DNA sequence: TGTGACAGCAGCCCGCCGGCGGGAGGGGATACGCAGTATTTT. The rearrangement links TRBV11-2 to TRBJ2-3, with TRBD2 matching 9 bases. This CDR3 is 14 amino acids long. CDR1 is SGHAT and CDR2 is FQNNGV in the germline V gene.

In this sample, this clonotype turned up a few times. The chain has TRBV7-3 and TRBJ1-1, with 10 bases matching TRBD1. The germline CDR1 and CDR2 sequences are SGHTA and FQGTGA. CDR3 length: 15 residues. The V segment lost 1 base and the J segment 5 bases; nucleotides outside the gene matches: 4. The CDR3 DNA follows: TGTGCCAGCAGCTTAATAGGACAGGGGGAGACTGAAGCTTTCTTT. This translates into CASSLIGQGETEAFF.

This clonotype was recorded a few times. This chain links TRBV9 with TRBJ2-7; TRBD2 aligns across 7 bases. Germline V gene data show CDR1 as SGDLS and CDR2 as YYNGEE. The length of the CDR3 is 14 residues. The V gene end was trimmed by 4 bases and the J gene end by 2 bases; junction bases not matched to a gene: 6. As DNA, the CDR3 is TGTGCCAGCAGCCAGGCTAGCGGTGCCTACGAGCAGTACTTC. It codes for CASSQASGAYEQYF.

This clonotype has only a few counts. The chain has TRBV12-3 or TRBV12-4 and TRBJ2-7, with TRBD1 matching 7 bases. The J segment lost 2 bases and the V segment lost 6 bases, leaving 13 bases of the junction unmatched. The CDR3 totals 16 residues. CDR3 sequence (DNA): TGTGCCAGCAGACTACAGGGGTGGTATAGGGCCTACGAGCAGTACTTC. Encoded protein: CASRLQGWYRAYEQYF.

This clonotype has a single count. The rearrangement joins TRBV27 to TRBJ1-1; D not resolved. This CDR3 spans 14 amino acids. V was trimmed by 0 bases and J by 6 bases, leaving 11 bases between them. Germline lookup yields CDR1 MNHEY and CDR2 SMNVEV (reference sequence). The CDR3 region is CASSLSRNWAEAFF. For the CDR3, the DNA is TGTGCCAGCAGTTTATCCCGGAATTGGGCTGAAGCTTTCTTT.

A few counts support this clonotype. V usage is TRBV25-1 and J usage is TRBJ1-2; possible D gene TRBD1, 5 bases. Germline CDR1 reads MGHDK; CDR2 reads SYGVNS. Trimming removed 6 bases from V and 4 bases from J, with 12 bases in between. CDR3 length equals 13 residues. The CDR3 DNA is TGTGCCAGCAGGCCGCCAGGGTTCTATGGCTACACCTTC. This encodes CASRPPGFYGYTF.

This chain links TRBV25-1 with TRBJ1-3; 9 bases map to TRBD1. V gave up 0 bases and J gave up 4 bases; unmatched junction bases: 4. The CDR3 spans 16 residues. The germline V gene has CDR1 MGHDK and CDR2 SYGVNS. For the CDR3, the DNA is TGTGCCAGCAGTGAATATACAGGGGGCTCAGGAAACACCATATATTTT. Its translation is CASSEYTGGSGNTIYF.

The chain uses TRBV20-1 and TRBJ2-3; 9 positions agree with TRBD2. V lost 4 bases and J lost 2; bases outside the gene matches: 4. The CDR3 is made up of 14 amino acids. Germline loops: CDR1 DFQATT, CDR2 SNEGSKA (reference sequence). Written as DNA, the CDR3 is TGCAGTGCTAAGATAGCGGGAGTCACAGATACGCAGTATTTT. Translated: CSAKIAGVTDTQYF.

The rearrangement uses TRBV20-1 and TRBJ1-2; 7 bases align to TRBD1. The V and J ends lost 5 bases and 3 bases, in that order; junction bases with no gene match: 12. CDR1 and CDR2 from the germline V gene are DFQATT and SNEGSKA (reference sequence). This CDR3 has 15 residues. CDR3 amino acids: CSAHIQGRQDYGYTF. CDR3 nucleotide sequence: TGCAGTGCTCACATACAGGGGAGGCAGGACTATGGCTACACCTTC.

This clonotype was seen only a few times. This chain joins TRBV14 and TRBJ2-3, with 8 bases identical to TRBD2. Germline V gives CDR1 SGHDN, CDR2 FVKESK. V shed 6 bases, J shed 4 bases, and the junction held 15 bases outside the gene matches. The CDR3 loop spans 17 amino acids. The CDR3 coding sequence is TGTGCCAGCAGACCTGCTATACCAGCGGGAGTACCAGATACGCAGTATTTT. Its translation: CASRPAIPAGVPDTQYF.

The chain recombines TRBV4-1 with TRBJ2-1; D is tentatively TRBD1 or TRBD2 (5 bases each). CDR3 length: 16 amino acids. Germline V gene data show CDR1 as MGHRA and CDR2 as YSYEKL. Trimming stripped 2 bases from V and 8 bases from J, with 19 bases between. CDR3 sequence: CASSQLAGPTGDEQFF. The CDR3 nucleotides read TGCGCCAGCAGCCAACTAGCAGGGCCAACAGGCGATGAGCAGTTCTTC.

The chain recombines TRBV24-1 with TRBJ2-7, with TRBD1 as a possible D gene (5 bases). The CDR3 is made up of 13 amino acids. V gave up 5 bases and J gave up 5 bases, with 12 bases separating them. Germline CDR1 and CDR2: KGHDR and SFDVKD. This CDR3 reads CATSVAGNHEQYF. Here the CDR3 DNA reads TGTGCCACCAGTGTCGCAGGGAACCACGAGCAGTACTTC.

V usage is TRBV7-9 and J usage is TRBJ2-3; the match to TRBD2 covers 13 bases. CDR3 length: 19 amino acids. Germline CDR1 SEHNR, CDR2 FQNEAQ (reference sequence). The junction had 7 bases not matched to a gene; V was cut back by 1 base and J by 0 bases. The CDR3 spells CASSLVTSGRASSTDTQYF. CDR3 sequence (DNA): TGTGCCAGCAGCTTAGTCACTAGCGGGAGGGCCTCTAGCACAGATACGCAGTATTTT.

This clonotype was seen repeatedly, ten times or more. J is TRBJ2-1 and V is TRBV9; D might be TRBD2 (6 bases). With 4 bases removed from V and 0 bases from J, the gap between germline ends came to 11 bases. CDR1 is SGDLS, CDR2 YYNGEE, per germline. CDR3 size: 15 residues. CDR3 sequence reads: CASSPAGSSYNEQFF. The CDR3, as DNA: TGTGCCAGCAGCCCCGCCGGGAGCTCCTACAATGAGCAGTTCTTC. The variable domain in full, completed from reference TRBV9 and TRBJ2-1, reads DSGVTQTPKHLITATGQRVTLRCSPRSGDLSVYWYQQSLDQGLQFLIQYYNGEERAKGNILERFSAQQFPDLHSELNLSSLELGDSALYFCASSPAGSSYNEQFFGPGTRLTVL.

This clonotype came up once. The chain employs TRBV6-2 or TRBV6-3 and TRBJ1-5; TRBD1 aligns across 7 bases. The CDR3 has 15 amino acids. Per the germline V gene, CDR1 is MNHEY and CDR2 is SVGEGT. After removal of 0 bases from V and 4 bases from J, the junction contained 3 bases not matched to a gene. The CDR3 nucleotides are TGTGCCAGCAGTTACTCAGTGACAGGGAATCAGCCCCAGCATTTT. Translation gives CASSYSVTGNQPQHF.

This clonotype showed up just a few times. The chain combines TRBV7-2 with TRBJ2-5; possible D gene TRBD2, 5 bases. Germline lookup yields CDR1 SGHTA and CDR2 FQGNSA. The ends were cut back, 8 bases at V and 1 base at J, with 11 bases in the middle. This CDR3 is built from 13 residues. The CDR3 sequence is CASLPGLQETQYF. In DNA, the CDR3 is TGTGCCAGCCTCCCCGGACTCCAAGAGACCCAGTACTTC.

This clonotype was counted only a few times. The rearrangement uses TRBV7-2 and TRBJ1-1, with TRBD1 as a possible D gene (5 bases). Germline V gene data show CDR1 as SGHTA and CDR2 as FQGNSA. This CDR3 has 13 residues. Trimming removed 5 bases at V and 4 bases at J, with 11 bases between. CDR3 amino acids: CASSPEGSTEAFF. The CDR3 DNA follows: TGTGCCAGCAGCCCCGAGGGGAGCACTGAAGCTTTCTTT.

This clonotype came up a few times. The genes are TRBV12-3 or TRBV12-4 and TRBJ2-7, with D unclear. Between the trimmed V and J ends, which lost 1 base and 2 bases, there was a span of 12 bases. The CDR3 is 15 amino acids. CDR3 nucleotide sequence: TGTGCCAGCAGTTTAGAAGGGCGAGTTGCCTACGAGCAGTACTTC. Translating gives CASSLEGRVAYEQYF.

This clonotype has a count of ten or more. In DNA, the CDR3 is TGCGCCAGCAGCTTGCCAAGGCCGGGACAGGGCCTCCTTTTCCCTTACAATGAGCAGTTCTTC. It translates to CASSLPRPGQGLLFPYNEQFF. V and J are TRBV5-1 and TRBJ2-1, with 9 nucleotides matching TRBD1. The CDR3 runs 21 residues. V lost 1 base to trimming and J lost 4 bases; unmatched junction nucleotides: 21. Germline CDR1 SGHRS, CDR2 YFSETQ.

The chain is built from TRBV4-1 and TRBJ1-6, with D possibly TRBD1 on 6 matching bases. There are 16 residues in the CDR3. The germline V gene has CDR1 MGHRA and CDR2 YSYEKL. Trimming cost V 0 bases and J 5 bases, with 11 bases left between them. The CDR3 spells CASSQERGLDNSPLHF. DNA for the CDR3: TGCGCCAGCAGCCAAGAACGGGGGCTGGATAATTCACCCCTCCACTTT.

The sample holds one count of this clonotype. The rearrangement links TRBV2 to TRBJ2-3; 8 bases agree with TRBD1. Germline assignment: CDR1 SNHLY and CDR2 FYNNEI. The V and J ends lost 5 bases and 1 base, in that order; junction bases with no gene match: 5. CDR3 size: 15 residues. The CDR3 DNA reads TGTGCCAGCAGTCAGGGGGCGCGGGGCACAGATACGCAGTATTTT. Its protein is CASSQGARGTDTQYF. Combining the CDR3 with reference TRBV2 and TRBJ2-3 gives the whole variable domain EPEVTQTPSHQVTQMGQEVILRCVPISNHLYFYWYRQILGQKVEFLVSFYNNEISEKSEIFDDQFSVERPDGSNFTLKIRSTKLEDSAMYFCASSQGARGTDTQYFGPGTRLTVL.

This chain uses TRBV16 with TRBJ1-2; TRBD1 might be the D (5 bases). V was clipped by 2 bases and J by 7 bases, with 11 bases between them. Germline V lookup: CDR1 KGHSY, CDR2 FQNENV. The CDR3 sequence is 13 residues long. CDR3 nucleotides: TGTGCCAGCAGCCAACAGGGTGAGGGTGGCTACACCTTC. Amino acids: CASSQQGEGGYTF.

The DNA of the CDR3 is TGTGCCAGCAGTGAGGACAGGGGAACTGAAGCTTTCTTT. It is translated as CASSEDRGTEAFF. This rearrangement joins TRBV6-1 to TRBJ1-1; 9 bases agree with TRBD1. The junction had 1 base not matched to a gene; V was cut back by 3 bases and J by 5 bases. Germline-derived CDR1 and CDR2 are MNHNS and SASEGT. The CDR3 covers 13 residues.

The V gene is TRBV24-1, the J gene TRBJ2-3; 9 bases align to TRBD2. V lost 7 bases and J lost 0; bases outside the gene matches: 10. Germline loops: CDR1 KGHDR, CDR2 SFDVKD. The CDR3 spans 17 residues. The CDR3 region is CATSSNGGGESTDTQYF. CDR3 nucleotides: TGTGCCACCAGCTCTAATGGCGGGGGGGAAAGCACAGATACGCAGTATTTT.

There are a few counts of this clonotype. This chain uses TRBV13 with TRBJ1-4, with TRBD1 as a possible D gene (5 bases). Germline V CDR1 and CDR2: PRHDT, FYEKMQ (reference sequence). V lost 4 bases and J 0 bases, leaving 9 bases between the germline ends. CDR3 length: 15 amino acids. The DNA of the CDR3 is TGTGCCAGCAGCTCCGGGGGTCCAACTAATGAAAAACTGTTTTTT. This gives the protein CASSSGGPTNEKLFF.

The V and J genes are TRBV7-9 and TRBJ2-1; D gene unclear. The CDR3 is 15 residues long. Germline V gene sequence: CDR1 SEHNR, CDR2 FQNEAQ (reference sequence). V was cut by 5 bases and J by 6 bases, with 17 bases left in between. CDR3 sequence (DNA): TGTGCCAGCAGCCTTCTCGGGTCAGGTGGCAATGAGCAGTTCTTC. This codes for CASSLLGSGGNEQFF.

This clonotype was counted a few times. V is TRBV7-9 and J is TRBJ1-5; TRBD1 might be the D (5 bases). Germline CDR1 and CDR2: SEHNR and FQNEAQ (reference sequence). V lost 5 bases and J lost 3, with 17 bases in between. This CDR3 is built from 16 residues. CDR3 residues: CASSQTGGHLNQPQHF. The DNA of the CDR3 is TGTGCCAGCAGCCAAACAGGAGGGCACCTCAATCAGCCCCAGCATTTT.

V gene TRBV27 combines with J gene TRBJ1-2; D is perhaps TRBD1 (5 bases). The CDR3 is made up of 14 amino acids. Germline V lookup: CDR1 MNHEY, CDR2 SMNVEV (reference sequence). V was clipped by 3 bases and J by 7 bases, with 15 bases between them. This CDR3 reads CASSFRGMNGGYTF. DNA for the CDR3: TGTGCCAGCAGTTTTCGGGGGATGAATGGTGGCTACACCTTC.

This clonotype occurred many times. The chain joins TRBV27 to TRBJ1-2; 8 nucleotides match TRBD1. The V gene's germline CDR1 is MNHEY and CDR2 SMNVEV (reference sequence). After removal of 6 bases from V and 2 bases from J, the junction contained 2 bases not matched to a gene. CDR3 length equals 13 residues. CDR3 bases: TGTGCCAGCAGCCGGGACAGGAACTATGGCTACACCTTC. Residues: CASSRDRNYGYTF.